The 2 T cell receptor beta chains given below trace back to one sample, sequenced in a study of human T cells and chemical hapten exposure. TCRdb called the RACE reads again in MiXCR, with one record for every CDR3 protein. Here the sample spans about 51,000 distinct CDR3 sequences, about a tenth being singletons. As to time point: pre-sensitization, week 0. The treatment: therapeutic diphenylcyclopropenone sensitization with weekly scalp DPC. This sample comprised whole blood, obtained in connection with sensitization to the hapten diphenylcyclopropenone (DPC). The source is a woman aged 40-49 years with alopecia areata. Some clones in this sample may be carry-over from other donors' samples.

This chain uses TRBV5-4 with TRBJ2-7; D may match TRBD1 or TRBD2 (5 bases each). The CDR3 contains 13 residues. The V end lost 1 base, the J end lost 2 bases, and 7 bases lay between the germline ends. Germline CDR1 reads SGHNT; CDR2 reads YYREEE (reference sequence). The CDR3 sequence is CASSLQGAYEQYF. The CDR3, as DNA: TGTGCCAGCAGCTTGCAGGGAGCCTACGAGCAGTACTTC.

By frequency in the sample, this clonotype is medium-sized (0.01 to 0.1%). The V gene is TRBV20-1, the J gene TRBJ2-3, with TRBD2 identical over 11 bases. V lost 5 bases, J lost 3 bases, and 16 bases stayed unmatched. The CDR3 is made up of 18 amino acids. Germline CDR1 and CDR2: DFQATT and SNEGSKA (reference sequence). The CDR3 coding sequence is TGCAGTGCTTCCCTTCGTAGCGGGGGGGCCGTTGGGACAGATACGCAGTATTTT. It is translated as CSASLRSGGAVGTDTQYF.